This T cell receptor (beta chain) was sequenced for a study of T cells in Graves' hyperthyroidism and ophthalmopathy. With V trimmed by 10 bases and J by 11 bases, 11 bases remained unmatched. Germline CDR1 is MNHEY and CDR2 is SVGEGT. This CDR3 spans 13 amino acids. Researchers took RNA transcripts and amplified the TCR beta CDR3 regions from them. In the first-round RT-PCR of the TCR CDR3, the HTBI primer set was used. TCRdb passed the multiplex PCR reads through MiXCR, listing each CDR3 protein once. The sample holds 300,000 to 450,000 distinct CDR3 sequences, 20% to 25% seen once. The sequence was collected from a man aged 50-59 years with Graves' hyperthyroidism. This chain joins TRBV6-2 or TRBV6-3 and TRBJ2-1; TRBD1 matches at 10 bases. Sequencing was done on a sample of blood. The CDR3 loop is CAIQTGGQRKQFF. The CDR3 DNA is TGTGCCATCCAGACAGGGGGCCAACGAAAGCAGTTCTTC.